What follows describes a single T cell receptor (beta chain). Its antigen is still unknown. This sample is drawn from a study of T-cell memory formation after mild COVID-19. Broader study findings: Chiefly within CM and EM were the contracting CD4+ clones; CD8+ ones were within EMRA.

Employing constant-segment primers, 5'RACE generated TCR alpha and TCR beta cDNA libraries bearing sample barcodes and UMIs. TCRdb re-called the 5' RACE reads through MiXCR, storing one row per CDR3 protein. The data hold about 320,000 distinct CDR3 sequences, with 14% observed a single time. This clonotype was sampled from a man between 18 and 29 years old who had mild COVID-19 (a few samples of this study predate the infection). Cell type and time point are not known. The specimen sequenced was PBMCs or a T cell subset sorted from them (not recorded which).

Here the CDR3 DNA reads TGCGCCAGCAGCTTGGGTTCCCTGAACACCGGGGAGCTGTTTTTT. It is translated as CASSLGSLNTGELFF. The gene calls are TRBV5-1 and TRBJ2-2; D is undetermined. V shed 0 bases and J shed 1 base, with 7 bases lying between them. The CDR3 is made up of 15 amino acids. Germline CDR1 is SGHRS and CDR2 is YFSETQ. The variable domain in full, completed from reference TRBV5-1 and TRBJ2-2, reads KAGVTQTPRYLIKTRGQQVTLSCSPISGHRSVSWYQQTPGQGLQFLFEYFSETQRNKGNFPGRFSGRQFSNSRSEMNVSTLELGDSALYLCASSLGSLNTGELFFGEGSRLTVL.